The clone carrying this TCR beta chain was counted a few times. The target antigen is unknown. Every bit of the isolated RNA underwent reverse transcription, so sequencing read expressed TCRB transcripts. This table comes from immunoSEQ multiplex PCR, and its TCRdb copy is limited to in-frame clones, with some not included. The profile shows a few hundred thousand clones, about 32% of them singletons. This record comes from a study of beta chain features in type 1 diabetes. Findings and caveats of the study: Shortening that was moderate but significant affected the TCRB CDR3s of Type 1 diabetes patients in all four CD4+ subsets.

In germline, CDR1 is KGHSH, CDR2 LQKENI. The CDR3 is 15 residues long. The J segment lost 1 base and the V segment lost 2 bases, leaving 3 bases of the junction unmatched. The V and J genes are TRBV18 and TRBJ2-3, with TRBD1 matching 7 bases. The material sequenced was naive CD4+ T cells from blood. This TCR was sampled from a young man in good health. CDR3 in amino acids: CASSPFTGGTDTQYF. CDR3 coding DNA: TGTGCCAGCTCACCATTCACAGGGGGCACAGATACGCAGTATTTT.